This T cell receptor (beta chain) emerged from a study of OX40 agonist ivuxolimab in advanced cancers. Trimming cost V 4 bases and J 12 bases; bases outside gene matches: 8. The CDR3 has 14 residues. Germline CDR1 SNHLY, CDR2 FYNNEI. Sequencing was performed with immunoSEQ multiplex PCR; in TCRdb, only in-frame clones are kept and a portion is missing. The sample shows 150,000 to 180,000 clones, 85% to 95% of them seen only once. Specimen: CD4+ or CD8+ T cells sorted from blood, collected in a trial of the OX40 agonist ivuxolimab. The V and J genes are TRBV2 and TRBJ2-1, with TRBD2 matching over 11 bases. The clonotype comes from an adult with an advanced solid tumor such as melanoma, head and neck, liver or kidney cancer. This chain's CDR3 is CASSGGSGRGRQFF. The CDR3 DNA follows: TGTGCCAGCAGTGGGGGTAGCGGGAGGGGGCGGCAGTTCTTC.